This T cell receptor beta chain originates from a study of blood T cell repertoires in COVID-19. Study-level background: Samples taken during acute and convalescent COVID-19 were collected in the United States, Italy and Spain.

Authors' methods: Cell counts per sample came from amplifying reference gene primers. Produced via immunoSEQ multiplex PCR; TCRdb's table is partial and in-frame only. Clonal size and the V and J genes are those of that table, whereas D and trimming came from the DNA. The sample holds around 260,000 clones, roughly nine tenths seen once. CDR3 length equals 14 residues. The V gene's germline CDR1 is MNHEY and CDR2 SVGAGI. Trimming took off 11 bases at V and 1 base at J, with 16 bases between the two ends. Sequenced: peripheral blood. This clonotype originated in a woman in her thirties or forties who had recovered from COVID-19. V gene TRBV6-5 combines with J gene TRBJ2-3; a weak D match, TRBD2 (6 bases). The CDR3 loop reads CAGVAGSGTDTQYF. The CDR3 nucleotides are TGTGCCGGGGTTGCGGGGTCTGGCACAGATACGCAGTATTTT.